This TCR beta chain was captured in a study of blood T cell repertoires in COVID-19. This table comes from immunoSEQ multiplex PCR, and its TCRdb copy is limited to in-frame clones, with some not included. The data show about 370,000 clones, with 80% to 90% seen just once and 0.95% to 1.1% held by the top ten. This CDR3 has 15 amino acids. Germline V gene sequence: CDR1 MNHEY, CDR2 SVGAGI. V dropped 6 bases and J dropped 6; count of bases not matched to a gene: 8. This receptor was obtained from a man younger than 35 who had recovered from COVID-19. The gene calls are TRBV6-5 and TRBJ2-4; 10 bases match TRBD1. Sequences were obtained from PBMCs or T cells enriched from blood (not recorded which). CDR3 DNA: TGTGCCAGCAGCCAGGGACAGGGGATAAGAAACATTCAGTACTTC. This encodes CASSQGQGIRNIQYF.